The rows below give T cell receptor beta chains drawn from one sample of a study of blood T cells in healthy people across ages. TCRdb ran MiXCR on the 5' RACE reads and lists one entry per CDR3 protein. The data hold 950,000 to 1,200,000 distinct CDR3 sequences, with roughly two fifths observed a single time. Sequences were obtained from blood. The origin of the receptors is a man younger than 30 in good health. CDR3s include the opening cysteine and the closing phenylalanine or tryptophan. The D gene is left open where the match is weak. Expanded clones are given a class, and other clones once, few, many or no size at all.

d_call,j_call,v_call,cdr3_length,clone_size,cdr3_nt,cdr3_aa
-,TRBJ1-1,TRBV20-1,14,-,TGCAGTGCTAGGCGCCGCACCCTGAACACTGAAGCTTTCTTT,CSARRRTLNTEAFF
-,TRBJ1-1,TRBV4-1,15,-,TGCGCCAGCAGACGCCAGCCAGGGACCGGCACTGAAGCTTTCTTT,CASRRQPGTGTEAFF
-,TRBJ1-1,TRBV29-1,13,-,TGCAGCGTTGAAGGACGGGTAGCCACTGAAGCTTTCTTT,CSVEGRVATEAFF
-,TRBJ1-5,TRBV20-1,13,-,TGCAGTGCCCAAAGGGACGGCAATCAGCCCCAGCATTTT,CSAQRDGNQPQHF
-,TRBJ2-3,TRBV20-1,13,-,TGCAGTGCTAGTGATGCTAGCACAGATACGCAGTATTTT,CSASDASTDTQYF
-,TRBJ1-2,TRBV3-1,14,few,TGTGCCAGCGGTGACGAGGGAAGGGAAGATGGCTACACCTTC,CASGDEGREDGYTF
-,TRBJ1-2,TRBV10-3,12,few,TGTGCCGTTCAGGGTGACGGCTATGGCTACACCTTC,CAVQGDGYGYTF
-,TRBJ1-2,TRBV20-1,11,-,-,CSATSNYGCTF
-,TRBJ2-2,TRBV5-1,16,-,TGCGCCAGCAGCTTGAGAGGGCAGGGAATCACCGGGGAGCTGTTTTTT,CASSLRGQGITGELFF
-,TRBJ2-3,TRBV9,15,-,TGTGCCAGCAGCTCCCAAGCGGGTTACACAGATACGCAGTATTTT,CASSSQAGYTDTQYF
-,TRBJ2-1,TRBV19,15,few,TGTGCCAGTACCGATAGACAGTTCTCCTACAATGAGCAGTTCTTC,CASTDRQFSYNEQFF
-,TRBJ1-1,TRBV4-2,16,-,TGTGCCAGCAGCCAAGAGGCAGGGCGAATCAACACTGAAGCTTTCTTT,CASSQEAGRINTEAFF
-,TRBJ1-4,TRBV18,18,-,TGTGCCAGCTCACCAAGAGCGGGGGTGGTTGCAACTAATGAAAAACTGTTTTTT,CASSPRAGVVATNEKLFF
TRBD1,TRBJ1-5,TRBV6-1,14,few,TGTGCCAGCGCCTACAGGGGACCACATCAGCCCCAGCATTTT,CASAYRGPHQPQHF
TRBD1,TRBJ2-3,TRBV12-3/TRBV12-4,15,many,TGTGCCAGCAGAATGACAGGGGGCAGGTCAGATACGCAGTATTTT,CASRMTGGRSDTQYF
-,TRBJ2-3,TRBV6-2/TRBV6-3,18,few,TGTGCCAGCAGTTCGCTAGACGTTGGAGGGGCTAGCACAGATACGCAGTATTTT,CASSSLDVGGASTDTQYF
-,TRBJ2-1,TRBV7-2,14,few,TGTGCCAGCAGCTTAGGTCGGACTAACAATGAGCAGTTCTTC,CASSLGRTNNEQFF
-,TRBJ1-5,TRBV6-6,14,-,TGTGCCAGCAGTTACCATCCAGGGCGTCAGCCCCAGCATTTT,CASSYHPGRQPQHF
-,TRBJ1-2,TRBV2,14,few,TGTGCCAGCCGGAGGTCGACGGATAACTATGGCTACACCTTC,CASRRSTDNYGYTF
-,TRBJ1-2,TRBV6-6,14,few,TGTGCCAGCAGTTACGCGCAGGGTAACTATGGCTACACCTTC,CASSYAQGNYGYTF
-,TRBJ2-1,TRBV29-1,11,-,TGCAGCGGGGGTCTGGACAATGAGCAGTTCTTC,CSGGLDNEQFF
-,TRBJ2-2,TRBV20-1,13,-,TGCAGTGCTAGAGATCCGGGGGCCGGGGAGCTGTTTTTT,CSARDPGAGELFF
TRBD1,TRBJ2-7,TRBV29-1,16,-,TGCAGCGTTGAAGGTTTTGGGGACAGCTCCTACAATGAGCAGTACTTC,CSVEGFGDSSYNEQYF
-,TRBJ1-2,TRBV6-6,12,few,TGTGCCAGCAGTACGAACGAAGGGGGCTACACCTTC,CASSTNEGGYTF
-,TRBJ2-1,TRBV20-1,17,many,TGCAGTGCAAAAGGGCCTGGGGGCGGACCAAAATTTGATGAGCAGTTCTTC,CSAKGPGGGPKFDEQFF
TRBD2,TRBJ2-1,TRBV7-3,18,few,TGTGCCAGCAGCTCGATTATACTAACTAGCGGATCCTACAATGAGCAGTTCTTC,CASSSIILTSGSYNEQFF
-,TRBJ1-6,TRBV5-1,15,-,TGCGCCAGCAGCCTGACCGACAGAAATAATTCACCCCTCCACTTT,CASSLTDRNNSPLHF
-,TRBJ1-2,TRBV7-6,16,-,TGTGCCAGCAGCTTAGAAGCGGGCAGGGGAGAGGATGGCTACACCTTC,CASSLEAGRGEDGYTF
-,TRBJ1-2,TRBV30,13,few,TGTGCCTGGAGTGCACGGGTCGACTATGGCTACACCTTC,CAWSARVDYGYTF
TRBD1,TRBJ1-3,TRBV7-2,15,many,TGTGCCAGCAGCCAAGGGCGAGGGGGCGAGAACACCATATATTTT,CASSQGRGGENTIYF
TRBD1,TRBJ1-4,TRBV6-6,15,few,TGTGCCAGCAGTCATGACAGGGCAGCGGGTGAAAAACTGTTTTTT,CASSHDRAAGEKLFF
-,TRBJ2-1,TRBV6-6,15,many,TGTGCCAGCAGCCCCACTACGAGCTCCTACAATGAGCAGTTCTTC,CASSPTTSSYNEQFF
-,TRBJ1-2,TRBV25-1,14,-,TGTGCCAGCAGTGCGGGGACGGGACCTTTGGGCTACACCTTC,CASSAGTGPLGYTF
-,TRBJ1-2,TRBV20-1,16,-,TGCAGTGCCCGGAGAGGTGGGACTTCGGTTATAGATGGCTACACCTTC,CSARRGGTSVIDGYTF
-,TRBJ1-1,TRBV9,15,few,TGTGCCAGCAGCGTAGCCCCGGGAATGAACACTGAAGCTTTCTTT,CASSVAPGMNTEAFF
-,TRBJ2-5,TRBV6-5,14,few,TGTGCCAGCAGTTACGCGGGCCGTGGGGAGACCCAGTACTTC,CASSYAGRGETQYF
-,TRBJ2-5,TRBV4-1,13,-,TGCGCCAGCAGCCAAGAAACGTTGGAGACCCAGTACTTC,CASSQETLETQYF
-,TRBJ2-1,TRBV28,15,few,TGTGCCAGCAGTTTTCAGCTTGCCTCCTACAATGAGCAGTTCTTC,CASSFQLASYNEQFF
-,TRBJ1-2,TRBV6-2/TRBV6-3,13,-,TGTGCCAGCAGCCCGGTGAGGACCCATGGCTACACCTTC,CASSPVRTHGYTF
-,TRBJ1-5,TRBV6-2/TRBV6-3,14,-,TGTGCCAGCAGGTACTCGGTTGGGGGTCAGCCCCAGCATTTT,CASRYSVGGQPQHF
-,TRBJ2-3,TRBV4-2,14,many,TGTGCCAGCAGCCAAGGGACTTTCACAGATACGCAGTATTTT,CASSQGTFTDTQYF
-,TRBJ2-1,TRBV20-1,16,-,TGCAGTGCTAGAGACCCCACAGCGAGCTCCTACAATGAGCAGTTCTTC,CSARDPTASSYNEQFF
TRBD1,TRBJ2-5,TRBV29-1,14,few,TGCAGCGTTGAAACGGGACAGTTAGGAGAGACCCAGTACTTC,CSVETGQLGETQYF
-,TRBJ1-6,TRBV9,14,-,TGTGCCAGCAGCGTATCAGGAGTTAATTCACCCCTCCACTTT,CASSVSGVNSPLHF
-,TRBJ1-5,TRBV7-2,14,-,TGTGCCAGCAGCTTAGTTTCTGCGGGTCAGCCCCAGCATTTT,CASSLVSAGQPQHF
-,TRBJ1-5,TRBV4-3,15,few,TGCGCCAGCAGCCAAGGTCGCGGGGAAAGTCAGCCCCAGCATTTT,CASSQGRGESQPQHF
-,TRBJ2-2,TRBV20-1,13,few,TGCAGTGCTACCCCAGGGGTGACCGGGGAGCTGTTTTTT,CSATPGVTGELFF
-,TRBJ2-7,TRBV4-3,17,-,TGCGCCAGCAGCCAAAGGGGACACATCCACTTCTCCTACGAGCAGTACTTC,CASSQRGHIHFSYEQYF
-,TRBJ1-6,TRBV3-1,19,-,TGTGCCAGCAGCCAAGGTTTGGGCAGGACGAGCTCCTATAATTCACCCCTCCACTTT,CASSQGLGRTSSYNSPLHF